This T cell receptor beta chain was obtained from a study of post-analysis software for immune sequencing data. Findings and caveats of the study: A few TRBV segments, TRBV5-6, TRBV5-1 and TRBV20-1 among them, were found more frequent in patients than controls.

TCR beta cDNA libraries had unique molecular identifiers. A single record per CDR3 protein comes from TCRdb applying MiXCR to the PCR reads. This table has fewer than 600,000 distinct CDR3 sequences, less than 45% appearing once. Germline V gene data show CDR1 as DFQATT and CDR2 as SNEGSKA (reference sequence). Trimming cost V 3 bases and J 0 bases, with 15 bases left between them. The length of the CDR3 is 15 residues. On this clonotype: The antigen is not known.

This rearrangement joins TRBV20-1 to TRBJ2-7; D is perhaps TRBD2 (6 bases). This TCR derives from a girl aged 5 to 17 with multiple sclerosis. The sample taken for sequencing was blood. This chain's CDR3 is CSASGPSGFSYEQYF. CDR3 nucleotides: TGCAGTGCTAGTGGCCCCAGCGGGTTCTCCTACGAGCAGTACTTC.